Below are 4 T cell receptor beta chains sequenced from a single sample in a study of T cells after yellow fever vaccination. In TCRdb, the 5' RACE reads were re-called with MiXCR into one record per CDR3 protein. The table lists about 340,000 distinct CDR3 sequences, approximately 4.2% of them singletons, with 20% to 25% in the top ten. The sample in question was PBMCs, obtained 5 days after the yellow fever booster vaccination. These receptors all stem from a man between 18 and 29 years old who received the YFV17D yellow fever vaccine.

This clonotype was counted ten times or more. This rearrangement joins TRBV20-1 to TRBJ2-3; 12 bases agree with TRBD2. CDR3 length: 15 residues. J gave up 1 base and V 5 bases, and 4 bases lay outside the gene matches. CDR1 is DFQATT and CDR2 is SNEGSKA in the germline V gene (reference sequence). CDR3 DNA sequence: TGCAGTGCTTCCCCTAGCGGGGGGGGCACAGATACGCAGTATTTT. This sequence encodes CSASPSGGGTDTQYF.

In this sample, this clonotype turned up many times. The genes are TRBV5-4 and TRBJ2-5; unclear D gene. The CDR3 runs to 12 residues. Germline V gives CDR1 SGHNT, CDR2 YYREEE (reference sequence). V lost 2 bases and J lost 5, with 7 bases in between. The DNA of the CDR3 is TGTGCCAGCAGCTTCGGTCTGGAGACCCAGTACTTC. This translates into CASSFGLETQYF.

This clonotype came up many times. This sequence joins TRBV4-1 and TRBJ1-4, with D possibly TRBD1 on 5 matching bases. Germline-derived CDR1 and CDR2 are MGHRA and YSYEKL. With 0 bases removed from V and 7 bases from J, the gap between germline ends came to 9 bases. The CDR3 contains 14 residues. This CDR3 reads CASSQDSRVEKLFF. The CDR3 DNA is TGCGCCAGCAGCCAAGACTCCAGGGTTGAAAAACTGTTTTTT.

This clonotype was seen many times. The CDR3 coding sequence is TGCAGTGCTAGAGAGGGACATGTGGGGACTGAAGCTTTCTTT. Translated, it gives CSAREGHVGTEAFF. The chain employs TRBV20-1 and TRBJ1-1; perhaps TRBD1 as D (6 bases). Between the trimmed V and J ends, which lost 0 bases and 5 bases, there was a span of 13 bases. Germline assignment: CDR1 DFQATT and CDR2 SNEGSKA (reference sequence). CDR3 length: 14 amino acids.